This T cell receptor (beta chain) is drawn from a study of identical twins. This clonotype occurred a few times. A template switching step contributed a universal primer site, while unique molecular identifiers were present in the cDNA. TCRdb itself ran the 5' RACE reads through MiXCR, one entry per CDR3 protein. Of roughly 570,000 distinct CDR3 sequences listed, 7.5% to 10% are singletons. Trimming took 5 bases from V and 5 from J; bases not matched to a gene: 3. Germline loops: CDR1 SQVTM, CDR2 ANQGSEA. The CDR3 totals 12 residues. Each donor (without exception) was a healthy Caucasian. These sequences were also reported in another study, on yellow fever vaccine responses in identical twins.

The sample taken for sequencing was PBMCs. This rearrangement joins TRBV29-1 to TRBJ2-1, with 7 bases identical to TRBD2. The receptor was isolated from a woman between 18 and 29 years old in good health. Here the CDR3 reads CSVKAGDNEQFF. The CDR3 DNA reads TGCAGCGTTAAGGCGGGAGACAATGAGCAGTTCTTC.